This T cell receptor (beta chain) stems from a study of T cell repertoires in cytomegalovirus infection. Study context: Through public TCR beta signatures, both CMV infection and matching HLA type were indicated. Study-wide results and caveats: Dominant in the ex vivo response were TCR beta clonotypes restricted by HLA-C and specific for CMV.

A single record per CDR3 protein comes from TCRdb applying MiXCR to the reads. The sample shows hundreds of thousands of distinct CDR3 sequences, less than 25% of them seen only once. The CDR3 is made up of 16 amino acids. Germline lookup yields CDR1 MDHEN and CDR2 SYDVKM. V trimming: 4 bases; J trimming: 3 bases; junction bases outside the gene matches: 10. This clonotype appeared a few times. Its antigen is currently unknown. The sequenced material came from CD8+ T cells from PBMCs. The rearrangement uses TRBV28 and TRBJ2-3; 7 nucleotides match TRBD1. This receptor was obtained from a human donor in good health (CMV status not recorded). Some clones in this sample may be carry-over from other donors' samples. CDR3 protein: CASSSGVRGWTDTQYF. For the CDR3, the DNA is TGTGCCAGCAGTTCGGGTGTCAGGGGGTGGACAGATACGCAGTATTTT.